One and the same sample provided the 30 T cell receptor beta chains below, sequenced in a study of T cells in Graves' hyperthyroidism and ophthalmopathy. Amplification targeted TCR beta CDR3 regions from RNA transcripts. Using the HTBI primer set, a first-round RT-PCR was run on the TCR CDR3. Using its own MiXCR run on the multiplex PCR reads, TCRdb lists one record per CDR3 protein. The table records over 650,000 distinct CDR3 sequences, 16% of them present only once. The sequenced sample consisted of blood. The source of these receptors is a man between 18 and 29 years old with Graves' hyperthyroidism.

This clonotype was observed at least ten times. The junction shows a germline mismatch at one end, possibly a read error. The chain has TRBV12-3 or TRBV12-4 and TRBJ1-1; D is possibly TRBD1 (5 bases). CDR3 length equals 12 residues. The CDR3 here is CASGFQGTEAFF. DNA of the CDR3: TGTGCCAGCGGTTTCCAGGGCACTGAAGCTTTCTTT.

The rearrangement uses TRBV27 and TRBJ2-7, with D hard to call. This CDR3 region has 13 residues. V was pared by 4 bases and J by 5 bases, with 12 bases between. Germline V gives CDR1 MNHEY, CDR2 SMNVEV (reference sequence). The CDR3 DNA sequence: TGTGCCAGCAGTTCCCGACACCTCCACGAGCAGTACTTC. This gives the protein CASSSRHLHEQYF.

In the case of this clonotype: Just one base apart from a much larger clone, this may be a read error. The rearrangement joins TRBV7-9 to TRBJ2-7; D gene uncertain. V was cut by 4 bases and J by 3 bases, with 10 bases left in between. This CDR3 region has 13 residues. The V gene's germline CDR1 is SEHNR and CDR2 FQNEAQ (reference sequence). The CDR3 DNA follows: TGTGCCAGCAGCTATAACATTGGCTACGAGCAGTACTTC. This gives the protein CASSYNIGYEQYF. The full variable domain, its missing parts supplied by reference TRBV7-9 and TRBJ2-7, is DTGVSQNPRHKITKRGQNVTFRCDPISEHNRLYWYRQTLGQGPEFLTYFQNEAQLEKSRLLSDRFSAERPKGSFSTLEIQRTEQGDSAMYLCASSYNIGYEQYFGPGTRLTVT.

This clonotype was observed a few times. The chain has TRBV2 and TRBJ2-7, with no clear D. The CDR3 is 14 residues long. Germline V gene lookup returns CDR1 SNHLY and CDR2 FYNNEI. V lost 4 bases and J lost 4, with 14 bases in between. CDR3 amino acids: CASSGLGERYEQYF. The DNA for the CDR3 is TGTGCCAGCAGTGGGTTGGGCGAGAGATACGAGCAGTACTTC. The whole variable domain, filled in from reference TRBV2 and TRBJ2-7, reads EPEVTQTPSHQVTQMGQEVILRCVPISNHLYFYWYRQILGQKVEFLVSFYNNEISEKSEIFDDQFSVERPDGSNFTLKIRSTKLEDSAMYFCASSGLGERYEQYFGPGTRLTVT.

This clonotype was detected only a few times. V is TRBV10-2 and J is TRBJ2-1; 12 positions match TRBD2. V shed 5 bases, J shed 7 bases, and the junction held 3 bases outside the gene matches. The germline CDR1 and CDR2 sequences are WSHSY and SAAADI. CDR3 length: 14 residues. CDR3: CASSILAGGNEQFF. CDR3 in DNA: TGCGCCAGCAGTATCCTAGCGGGAGGGAATGAGCAGTTCTTC.

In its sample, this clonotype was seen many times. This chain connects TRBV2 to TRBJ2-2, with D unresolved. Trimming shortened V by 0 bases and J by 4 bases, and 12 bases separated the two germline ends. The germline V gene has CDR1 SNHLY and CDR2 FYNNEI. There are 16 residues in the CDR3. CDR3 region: CASSEAQKVTTGELFF. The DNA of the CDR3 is TGTGCCAGCAGTGAAGCGCAGAAGGTGACCACCGGGGAGCTGTTTTTT.

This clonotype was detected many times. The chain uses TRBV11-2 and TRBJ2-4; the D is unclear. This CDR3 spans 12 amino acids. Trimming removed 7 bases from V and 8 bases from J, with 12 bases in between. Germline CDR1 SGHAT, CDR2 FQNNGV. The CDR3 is CASNADHDIQYF. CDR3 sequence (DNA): TGTGCCAGCAACGCAGATCACGACATTCAGTACTTC.

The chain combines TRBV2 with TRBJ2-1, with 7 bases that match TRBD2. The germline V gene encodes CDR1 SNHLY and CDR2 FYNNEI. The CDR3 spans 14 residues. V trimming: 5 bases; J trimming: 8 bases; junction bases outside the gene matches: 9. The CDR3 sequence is CASSRLAPTHEQFF. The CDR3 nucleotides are TGTGCCAGCAGTCGACTAGCACCTACACATGAGCAGTTCTTC.

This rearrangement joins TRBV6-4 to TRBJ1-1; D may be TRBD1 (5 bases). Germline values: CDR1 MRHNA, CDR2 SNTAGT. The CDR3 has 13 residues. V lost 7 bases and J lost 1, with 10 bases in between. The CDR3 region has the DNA TGTGCCAGCAATATGACAGAGAACACTGAAGCTTTCTTT. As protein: CASNMTENTEAFF.

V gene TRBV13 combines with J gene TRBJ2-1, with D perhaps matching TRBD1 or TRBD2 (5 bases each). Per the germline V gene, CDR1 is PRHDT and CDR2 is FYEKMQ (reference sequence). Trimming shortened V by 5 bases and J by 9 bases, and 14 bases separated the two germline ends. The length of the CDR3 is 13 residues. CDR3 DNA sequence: TGTGCCAGCAGCGCCTCCCCCGGGGCTGAGCAGTTCTTC. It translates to CASSASPGAEQFF.

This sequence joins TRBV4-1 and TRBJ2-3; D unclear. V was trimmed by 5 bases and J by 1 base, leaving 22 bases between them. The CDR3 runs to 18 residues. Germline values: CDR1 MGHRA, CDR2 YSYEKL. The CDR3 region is CASSSRTYTNGGTDTQYF. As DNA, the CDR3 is TGCGCCAGCAGCTCTCGAACCTACACCAATGGAGGCACAGATACGCAGTATTTT.

The DNA of the CDR3 is TGTGCCAGCAGTTACTCCAACAGGGGTACCCACTACGAGCAGTACTTC. Translation gives CASSYSNRGTHYEQYF. J is TRBJ2-7 and V is TRBV6-5; 7 bases are a match to TRBD1. The junction had 8 bases not matched to a gene; V was cut back by 0 bases and J by 3 bases. Germline V CDR1 and CDR2: MNHEY, SVGAGI. This CDR3 contains 16 residues.

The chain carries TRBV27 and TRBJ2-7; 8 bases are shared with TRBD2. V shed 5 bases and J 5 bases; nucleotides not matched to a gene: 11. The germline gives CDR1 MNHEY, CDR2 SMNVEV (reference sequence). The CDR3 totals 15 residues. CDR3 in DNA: TGTGCCAGCAGTCCCTTTGACGGGAGGGCCGACGAGCAGTACTTC. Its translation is CASSPFDGRADEQYF.

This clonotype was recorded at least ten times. CDR3 nucleotides: TGCGCCAGCAGGGGTGACGGGAACAATCAGCCCCAGCATTTT. This sequence encodes CASRGDGNNQPQHF. The chain employs TRBV5-1 and TRBJ1-5; D not resolved. Trimming pared 5 bases from V and 3 bases from J, leaving 12 bases between. Germline V gene lookup returns CDR1 SGHRS and CDR2 YFSETQ. The CDR3 runs 14 residues.

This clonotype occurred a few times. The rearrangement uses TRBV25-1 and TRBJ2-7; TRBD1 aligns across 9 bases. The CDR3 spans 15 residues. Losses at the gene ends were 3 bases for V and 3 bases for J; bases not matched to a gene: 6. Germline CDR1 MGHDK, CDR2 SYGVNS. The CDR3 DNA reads TGTGCCAGCAGTGACCCGGGACAGGGCGGCTACGAGCAGTACTTC. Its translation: CASSDPGQGGYEQYF.

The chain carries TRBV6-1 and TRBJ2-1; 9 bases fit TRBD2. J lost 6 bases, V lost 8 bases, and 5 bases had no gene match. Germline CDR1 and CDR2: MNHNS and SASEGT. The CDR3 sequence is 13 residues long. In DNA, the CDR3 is TGTGCCAGCTCATTGCGGGAGGGCAATGAGCAGTTCTTC. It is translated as CASSLREGNEQFF.

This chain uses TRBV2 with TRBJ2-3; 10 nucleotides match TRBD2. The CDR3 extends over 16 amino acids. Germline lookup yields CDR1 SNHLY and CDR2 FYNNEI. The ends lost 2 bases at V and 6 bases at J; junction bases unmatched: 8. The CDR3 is CASSELAGVSKDTQYF. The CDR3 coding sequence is TGTGCCAGCAGTGAACTAGCGGGAGTAAGTAAGGATACGCAGTATTTT.

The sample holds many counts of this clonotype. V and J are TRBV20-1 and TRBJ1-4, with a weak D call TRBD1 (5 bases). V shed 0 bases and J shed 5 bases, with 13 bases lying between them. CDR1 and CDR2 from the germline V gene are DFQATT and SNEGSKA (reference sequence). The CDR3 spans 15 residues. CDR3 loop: CSARDLRESNEKLFF. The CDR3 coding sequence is TGCAGTGCTAGAGATCTCAGGGAATCAAATGAAAAACTGTTTTTT.

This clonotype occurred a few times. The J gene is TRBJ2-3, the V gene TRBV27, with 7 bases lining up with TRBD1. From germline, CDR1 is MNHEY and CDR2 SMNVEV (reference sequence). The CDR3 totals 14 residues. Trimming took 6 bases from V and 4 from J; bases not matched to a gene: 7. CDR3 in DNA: TGTGCCAGCAGAGATCGAACAGGGGCAGATACGCAGTATTTT. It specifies CASRDRTGADTQYF.

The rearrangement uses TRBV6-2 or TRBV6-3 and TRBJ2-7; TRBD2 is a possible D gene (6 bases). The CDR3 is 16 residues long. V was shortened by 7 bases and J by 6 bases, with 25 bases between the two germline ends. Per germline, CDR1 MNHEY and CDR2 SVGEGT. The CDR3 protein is CASTLQAGIIFSEQYF. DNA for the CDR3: TGTGCCAGCACCCTACAGGCGGGGATCATATTTTCCGAGCAGTACTTC.

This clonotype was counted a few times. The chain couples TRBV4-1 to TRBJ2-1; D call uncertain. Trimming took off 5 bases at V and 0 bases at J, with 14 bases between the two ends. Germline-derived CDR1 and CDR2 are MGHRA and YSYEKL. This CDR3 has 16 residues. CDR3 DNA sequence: TGCGCCAGCAGCGCCCGACCCGTTGACTCCTACAATGAGCAGTTCTTC. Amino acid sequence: CASSARPVDSYNEQFF.

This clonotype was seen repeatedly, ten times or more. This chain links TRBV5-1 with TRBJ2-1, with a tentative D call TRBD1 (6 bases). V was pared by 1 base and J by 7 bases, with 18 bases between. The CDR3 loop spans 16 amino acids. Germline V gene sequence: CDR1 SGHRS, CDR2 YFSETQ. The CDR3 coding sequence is TGCGCCAGCAGCTTGTTATCCACAGCCACAGGGAATGAGCAGTTCTTC. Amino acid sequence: CASSLLSTATGNEQFF.

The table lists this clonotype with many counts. CDR3 region: CASSPTLWRKDTQYF. DNA for the CDR3: TGTGCCAGCAGTCCAACCCTTTGGAGGAAAGATACGCAGTATTTT. The rearrangement joins TRBV6-1 to TRBJ2-3; weak D call: TRBD2 (5 bases). CDR3 size: 15 residues. V shed 5 bases and J shed 5 bases, with 17 bases lying between them. Germline CDR1 and CDR2: MNHNS and SASEGT.

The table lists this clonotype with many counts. The CDR3 region has the DNA TGTGCCAGCAGCTTCGGTTCTAACACGGACCAGTACTTC. It codes for CASSFGSNTDQYF. V is TRBV2 and J is TRBJ2-5; the D is unclear. The germline gives CDR1 SNHLY, CDR2 FYNNEI. The V gene lost 6 bases and the J gene lost 10 bases, with 18 bases spanning the gap. There are 13 residues in the CDR3.

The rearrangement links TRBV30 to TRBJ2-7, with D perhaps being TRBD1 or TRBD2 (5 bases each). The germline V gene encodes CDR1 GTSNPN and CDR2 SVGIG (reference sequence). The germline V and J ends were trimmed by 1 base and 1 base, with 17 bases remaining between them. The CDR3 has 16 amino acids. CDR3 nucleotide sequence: TGTGCCTGGAGTGCCTACGGGGCGGGCCTTTCCTACGAGCAGTACTTC. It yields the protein CAWSAYGAGLSYEQYF.

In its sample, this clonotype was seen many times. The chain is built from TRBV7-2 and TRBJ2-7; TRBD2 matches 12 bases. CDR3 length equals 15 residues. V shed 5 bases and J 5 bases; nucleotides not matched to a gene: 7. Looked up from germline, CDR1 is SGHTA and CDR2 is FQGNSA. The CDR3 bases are TGTGCCAGCAGCGGGAGGACTAGCGGGAAGGACGAGCAGTACTTC. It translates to CASSGRTSGKDEQYF. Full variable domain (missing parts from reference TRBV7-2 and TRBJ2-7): GAGVSQSPSNKVTEKGKDVELRCDPISGHTALYWYRQSLGQGLEFLIYFQGNSAPDKSGLPSDRFSAERTGGSVSTLTIQRTQQEDSAVYLCASSGRTSGKDEQYFGPGTRLTVT.

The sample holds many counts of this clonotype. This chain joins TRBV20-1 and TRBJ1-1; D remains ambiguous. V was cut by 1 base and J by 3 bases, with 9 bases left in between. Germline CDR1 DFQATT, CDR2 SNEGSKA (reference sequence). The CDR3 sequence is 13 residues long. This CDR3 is CSARAGFDTEAFF. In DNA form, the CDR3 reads TGCAGTGCTAGAGCCGGCTTTGACACTGAAGCTTTCTTT.

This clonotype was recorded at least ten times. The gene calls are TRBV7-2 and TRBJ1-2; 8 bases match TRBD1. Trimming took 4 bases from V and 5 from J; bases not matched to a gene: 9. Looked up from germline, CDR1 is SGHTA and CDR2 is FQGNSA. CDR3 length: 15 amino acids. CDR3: CASSSDSGTGYGYTF. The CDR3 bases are TGTGCCAGCAGCTCGGACTCCGGGACAGGTTATGGCTACACCTTC.

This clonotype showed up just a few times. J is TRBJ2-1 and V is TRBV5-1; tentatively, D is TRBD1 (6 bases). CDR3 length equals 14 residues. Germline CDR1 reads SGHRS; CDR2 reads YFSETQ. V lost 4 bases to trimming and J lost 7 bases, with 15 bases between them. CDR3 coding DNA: TGCGCCAGCAGCGCATGGGACATCGAGAATGAGCAGTTCTTC. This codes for CASSAWDIENEQFF. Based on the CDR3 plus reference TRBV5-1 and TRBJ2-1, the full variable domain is KAGVTQTPRYLIKTRGQQVTLSCSPISGHRSVSWYQQTPGQGLQFLFEYFSETQRNKGNFPGRFSGRQFSNSRSEMNVSTLELGDSALYLCASSAWDIENEQFFGPGTRLTVL.

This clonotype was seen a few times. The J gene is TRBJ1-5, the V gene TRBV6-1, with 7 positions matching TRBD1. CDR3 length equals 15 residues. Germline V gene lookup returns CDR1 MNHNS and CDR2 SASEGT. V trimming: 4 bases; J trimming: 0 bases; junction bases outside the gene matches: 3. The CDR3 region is CASSGRGISNQPQHF. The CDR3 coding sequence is TGTGCCAGCAGTGGCAGGGGGATTAGCAATCAGCCCCAGCATTTT.